The entry below gives a single TCR beta chain sequence along with its context. The antigen is not known. This sample was taken from a study of T-cell memory formation after mild COVID-19. Study-wide background: The study found TCR clusters largely donor specific.

Study results and limitations: CD4+ bias marked clones expanding day 15 to 37, unlike balanced contracting clones. CD8+ contracting clones occupied EMRA, while CD4+ ones occupied mainly CM and EM.

Deletions cut 6 bases from V and 11 bases from J, with 12 bases between. The length of the CDR3 is 11 residues. The germline CDR1 and CDR2 sequences are MDHEN and SYDVKM. The authors produced TCR alpha and TCR beta cDNA libraries with sample barcodes and UMIs by 5'RACE using constant-segment primers. Each CDR3 protein gets one entry after TCRdb re-called the 5' RACE reads with MiXCR. The table has tens of thousands of distinct CDR3 sequences, around 15% seen once. The rearrangement uses TRBV28 and TRBJ2-3; a possible D gene is TRBD1 (6 bases). This receptor was obtained from an adult woman who had mild COVID-19 (a few samples of this study predate the infection). Cell type and time point are not known. Sequencing input: PBMCs or a T cell subset sorted from them (not recorded which). CDR3 loop: CASRSAGEQYF. The CDR3 DNA follows: TGTGCCAGCAGGTCAGCAGGGGAGCAGTATTTT.